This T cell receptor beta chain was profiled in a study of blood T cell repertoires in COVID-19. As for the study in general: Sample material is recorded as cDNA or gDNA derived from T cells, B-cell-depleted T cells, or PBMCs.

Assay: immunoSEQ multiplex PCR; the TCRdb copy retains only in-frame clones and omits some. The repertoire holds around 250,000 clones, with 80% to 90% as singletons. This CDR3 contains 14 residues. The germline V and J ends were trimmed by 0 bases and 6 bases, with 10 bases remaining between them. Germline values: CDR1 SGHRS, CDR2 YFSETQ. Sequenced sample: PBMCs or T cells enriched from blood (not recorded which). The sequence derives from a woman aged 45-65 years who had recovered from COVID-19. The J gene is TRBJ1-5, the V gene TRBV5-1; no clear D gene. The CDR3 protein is CASSLGEVGQPQHF. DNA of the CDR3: TGCGCCAGCAGCTTGGGTGAGGTTGGTCAGCCCCAGCATTTT.